Listed here is a single TCR beta chain. TCRdb re-derived calls from the 5' RACE reads in MiXCR, one entry per CDR3 protein. The sample lists about 520,000 distinct CDR3 sequences; about 20% were seen once. These data come from a study of identical twins. Trimming cost V 4 bases and J 5 bases; bases outside gene matches: 4. The CDR3 totals 14 residues. These data were also filed under a second study, of T cells expressing NK-cell markers.

Material: CD4+ T cells sorted from blood. The V gene is TRBV12-3 or TRBV12-4, the J gene TRBJ2-2; 7 bases align to TRBD1. The sequence came from a woman aged 18-29 years in good health. CDR3 bases: TGTGCCAGCAGTTCCCGGGGACAGACCGGGGAGCTGTTTTTT. Translated: CASSSRGQTGELFF.